This T cell receptor beta chain originates from a study of human T cells and chemical hapten exposure. Study-level findings and limits: Expanded TCRs showed more large CDR3 clusters than pre-sensitization or healthy control sets.

As concerns this clonotype: Its specificity is not known.

The library put unique molecular identifiers onto individual cDNA molecules. Each CDR3 protein is one row after TCRdb ran MiXCR on the RACE reads. Found here are under 300,000 distinct CDR3 sequences, around 7% of them singletons; the top ten hold approximately 1.2%. Time point described: pre-sensitization, week 0. The treatment: therapeutic diphenylcyclopropenone sensitization with weekly scalp DPC. The CDR3 is 15 amino acids. The germline V gene has CDR1 SGHTA and CDR2 FQGNSA. Trimming at V came to 2 bases and at J to 2 bases, leaving 3 bases not matched to a gene. V usage is TRBV7-2 and J usage is TRBJ2-5, with 9 bases aligning to TRBD2. The sequence came from a man between 18 and 35 years old with alopecia areata. Some clones in this sample may be carry-over from other donors' samples. Specimen: whole blood, collected in connection with sensitization to the hapten diphenylcyclopropenone (DPC). CDR3 coding DNA: TGTGCCAGCAGCTTAAGGCGGGGGGGACAAGAGACCCAGTACTTC. Translated: CASSLRRGGQETQYF.